This paragraph covers one T cell receptor beta chain sequence. Its antigen is currently unknown. The TCR library protocol was used to attach unique molecular identifiers. These identifiers were attached to individual cDNA molecules. Each CDR3 protein gets one entry after TCRdb re-called the 5' RACE reads with MiXCR. The sample has 50,000 to 60,000 distinct CDR3 sequences; roughly 7.7% are singletons. This entry belongs to a study of early T cells in non-severe SARS-CoV-2 infection. Study at large: The study sequenced bulk RNA from unsorted whole blood, with chains unpaired. Study-level findings and limits: The study's VDJdb matching favored anti-spike CD8 responses and missed private and CD4 specificities.

The sequence was obtained from an adult who was a healthcare worker with PCR-confirmed SARS-CoV-2 infection or an uninfected control (not recorded which). The sample consisted of whole blood.

CDR3 in DNA: TGTGCCAGCAGCCCCGGGACTAGCGGGTACAATGAGCAGTTCTTC. As protein: CASSPGTSGYNEQFF. This rearrangement joins TRBV7-9 to TRBJ2-1; TRBD2 aligns across 12 bases. The CDR3 is 15 amino acids. J lost 4 bases, V lost 5 bases, and 3 bases had no gene match. Germline CDR1 is SEHNR and CDR2 is FQNEAQ (reference sequence).